This entry lists 3 T cell receptor beta chains sequenced from one sample in a study of response to subunit inactivated influenza vaccine (dated by TCRdb to the late 2010s). Library preparation employed RT-PCR. TCRdb shows the sequencer as Illumina HiSeq 2500. Starting from the raw public reads, TCRdb applied fastp trimming at Q25, assembled clones with MiXCR and retained in-frame beta chains. CDR3 protein duplicates are merged, each entry listing the most common genes and DNA. The table for this sample lists around 580,000 distinct CDR3 sequences; 10% to 15% of them were counted only once. Together, the top ten hold about 9.4% of the sample. The sequenced sample was PBMCs from blood, obtained on the day of vaccination. The receptor source for this set is a man aged 50 to 59 who received an inactivated influenza vaccine. Donor details come from another sample of the same person, matched by shared clones.

This clonotype was seen a few times. The CDR3, as DNA: TGCGCCAGCAGCCAAGACGCCAGGGAGAGCTCCTACAATGAGCAGTTCTTC. Residues: CASSQDARESSYNEQFF. The chain employs TRBV4-3 and TRBJ2-1; D is tentatively TRBD1 or TRBD2 (5 bases each). Germline CDR1 and CDR2: LGHNA and YSLEER. Trimming left V 0 bases short and J 0 bases short, with 12 bases between. This CDR3 is 17 amino acids long.

This rearrangement joins TRBV2 to TRBJ2-2; 7 bases line up with TRBD1. Germline-derived CDR1 and CDR2 are SNHLY and FYNNEI. This CDR3 is built from 14 residues. Trimming at V came to 7 bases and at J to 4 bases, leaving 6 bases not matched to a gene. The CDR3 bases are TGTGCCAGCAAGAGGGACAGACTCACCGGGGAGCTGTTTTTT. Protein product: CASKRDRLTGELFF.

This chain links TRBV12-3 or TRBV12-4 with TRBJ1-5; D is uncertain. There are 14 residues in the CDR3. The V and J ends lost 6 bases and 1 base respectively, with 10 bases between them. CDR3 DNA sequence: TGTGCCAGCAGCCATCCCGCGAGCAATCAGCCCCAGCATTTT. Translation: CASSHPASNQPQHF.